Presented here are 29 T cell receptor beta chains from one specimen sequenced in a study of blood T cell repertoires in COVID-19. Here immunoSEQ multiplex PCR was the method, and the copy in TCRdb shows in-frame clones only, minus some. Of 150,000 to 200,000 clones detected, roughly four fifths appear once; the ten largest clones hold approximately 10%. The sample taken for sequencing was peripheral blood. Receptor source: a human donor in a cohort sampled during active COVID-19.

The chain joins TRBV19 to TRBJ1-5; D uncertain. This CDR3 contains 15 residues. Trimming pared 4 bases from V and 2 bases from J, leaving 12 bases between. The germline CDR1 and CDR2 sequences are LNHDA and SQIVND (reference sequence). The CDR3: CASSKEEIGNQPQHF. The CDR3 bases are TGTGCCAGTAGTAAAGAGGAGATAGGCAATCAGCCCCAGCATTTT.

V usage is TRBV14 and J usage is TRBJ2-7; TRBD1 matches 9 bases. V lost 4 bases, J lost 0 bases, and 4 bases stayed unmatched. This CDR3 has 15 residues. CDR1 and CDR2 from the germline V gene are SGHDN and FVKESK. CDR3 bases: TGTGCCAGCAGCCCGGGGACAGGGAGCTCCTACGAGCAGTACTTC. Protein: CASSPGTGSSYEQYF.

The chain has TRBV5-5 and TRBJ2-7, with D unresolved. The V end lost 4 bases, the J end lost 3 bases, and 8 bases lay between the germline ends. The length of the CDR3 is 12 residues. The germline V gene has CDR1 SGHKS and CDR2 YYEKEE (reference sequence). The DNA of the CDR3 is TGTGCCAGCAGCATACTAAACTACGAGCAGTACTTC. It codes for CASSILNYEQYF.

J is TRBJ1-5 and V is TRBV19; D not resolved. Germline V gene data show CDR1 as LNHDA and CDR2 as SQIVND (reference sequence). V was pared by 6 bases and J by 6 bases, with 12 bases between. The CDR3 sequence is 13 residues long. In DNA form, the CDR3 reads TGTGCCAGTAGAGCCCGGGGTACTCAGCCCCAGCATTTT. It codes for CASRARGTQPQHF.

This chain links TRBV4-1 with TRBJ1-2; 9 positions agree with TRBD1. CDR3 length equals 17 residues. With 1 base clipped from V and 4 bases from J, the junction kept 10 bases outside the gene matches. Germline values: CDR1 MGHRA, CDR2 YSYEKL. The CDR3: CASSQGGQGIGVYGYTF. DNA of the CDR3: TGCGCCAGCAGCCAAGGGGGACAGGGTATTGGCGTCTATGGCTACACCTTC.

The chain carries TRBV9 and TRBJ1-1; 7 bases are shared with TRBD1. The germline V gene encodes CDR1 SGDLS and CDR2 YYNGEE. This CDR3 region has 15 residues. With V trimmed by 4 bases and J by 4 bases, 10 bases remained unmatched. The CDR3 DNA follows: TGTGCCAGCAGCCAACGAACAGGGGTCGGCACTGAAGCTTTCTTT. It yields the protein CASSQRTGVGTEAFF.

CDR3 nucleotides: TGTGCCAGCAGCGCCCGGGGGGTTGATGGCTACACCTTC. This translates into CASSARGVDGYTF. The genes are TRBV6-5 and TRBJ1-2; D is perhaps TRBD1 (5 bases). CDR3 length: 13 residues. The germline CDR1 and CDR2 sequences are MNHEY and SVGAGI. Between the trimmed V and J ends, which lost 6 bases and 6 bases, there was a span of 14 bases.

With respect to this clone: At one of its ends the junction is not consistent with the germline gene, which may arise from a read error. CDR3 loop: CASRVVESVSTNEKLFF. CDR3 nucleotide sequence: TGTGCCAGCAGAGTAGTGGAGTCGGTTTCAACTAATGAAAAACTGTTTTTT. The V call is TRBV9, the J call TRBJ1-4; no definite D call. This CDR3 has 17 residues. Germline V gene data show CDR1 as SGDLS and CDR2 as YYNGEE.

The gene calls are TRBV6-2 or TRBV6-3 and TRBJ2-7, with D possibly matching TRBD1 (5 bases). CDR3 size: 14 residues. With 0 bases removed from V and 7 bases from J, the gap between germline ends came to 13 bases. Germline V gene data show CDR1 as MNHEY and CDR2 as SVGEGT. The CDR3 region is CASSYSQTEQEQYF. Here the CDR3 DNA reads TGTGCCAGCAGTTACTCCCAGACAGAACAAGAGCAGTACTTC.

The chain recombines TRBV14 with TRBJ1-2, with D unresolved. CDR1 and CDR2 from the germline V gene are SGHDN and FVKESK. CDR3 length: 13 residues. V lost 4 bases to trimming and J lost 1 base, with 7 bases between them. The CDR3 DNA is TGTGCCAGCAGCCGAGACATTAACTATGGCTACACCTTC. Translated, it gives CASSRDINYGYTF.

The chain joins TRBV19 to TRBJ1-5, with a weak D call TRBD1 (5 bases). CDR1 LNHDA and CDR2 SQIVND come from the germline V gene (reference sequence). The CDR3 sequence is 18 residues long. V was clipped by 2 bases and J by 7 bases, with 24 bases between them. The CDR3: CASSIRLGGGSFGQPQHF. CDR3 nucleotide sequence: TGTGCCAGTAGTATAAGGTTAGGCGGGGGTTCCTTCGGGCAGCCCCAGCATTTT.

The chain uses TRBV7-8 and TRBJ2-1, with no clear D. The ends were cut back, 3 bases at V and 2 bases at J, with 8 bases in the middle. The CDR3 is 14 amino acids. The germline V gene has CDR1 SGHVS and CDR2 FQNEAQ. The CDR3: CASSLADTYNEQFF. The CDR3 bases are TGTGCCAGCAGCTTGGCCGACACCTACAATGAGCAGTTCTTC. The complete variable domain, with remaining parts taken from reference TRBV7-8 and TRBJ2-1, reads GAGVSQSPRYKVAKRGQDVALRCDPISGHVSLFWYQQALGQGPEFLTYFQNEAQLDKSGLPSDRFFAERPEGSVSTLKIQRTQQEDSAVYLCASSLADTYNEQFFGPGTRLTVL.

This chain joins TRBV5-4 and TRBJ1-1; no clear D. CDR1 and CDR2 (germline): SGHNT, YYREEE (reference sequence). This CDR3 is 13 amino acids long. The ends were cut back, 4 bases at V and 3 bases at J, with 10 bases in the middle. The CDR3, as DNA: TGTGCCAGCAGCCCCACTGCCGACACTGAAGCTTTCTTT. This sequence encodes CASSPTADTEAFF.

The chain recombines TRBV20-1 with TRBJ1-2, with unresolved D. CDR1 and CDR2 (germline): DFQATT, SNEGSKA (reference sequence). There are 11 residues in the CDR3. In DNA, the CDR3 is TGCGCTGTACGGGAATCCTATGGCTACACCTTC. Protein sequence: CAVRESYGYTF.

J is TRBJ1-2 and V is TRBV30, with D unclear. Germline V gene lookup returns CDR1 GTSNPN and CDR2 SVGIG (reference sequence). There are 11 residues in the CDR3. V lost 2 bases, J lost 3 bases, and 4 bases lay in between. CDR3 residues: CAWSRDYGYTF. As DNA, the CDR3 is TGTGCCTGGAGTCGAGACTATGGCTACACCTTC.

This clone has just a few counts. The CDR3 is CASRESVWGDEQYF. CDR3 sequence (DNA): TGTGCCAGCAGGGAATCCGTGTGGGGCGACGAGCAGTACTTC. The genes are TRBV6-1 and TRBJ2-7, with D possibly TRBD1 on 5 matching bases. Between the trimmed V and J ends, which lost 6 bases and 5 bases, there was a span of 17 bases. Per the germline V gene, CDR1 is MNHNS and CDR2 is SASEGT. The CDR3 has 14 amino acids.

The CDR3 DNA reads TGTGCCAGCAGTTACTCCCACAGATACATGAACACTGAAGCTTTCTTT. Translation: CASSYSHRYMNTEAFF. J is TRBJ1-1 and V is TRBV6-2 or TRBV6-3; D call uncertain. The germline V gene has CDR1 MNHEY and CDR2 SVGEGT. Between the trimmed V and J ends, which lost 0 bases and 0 bases, there was a span of 11 bases. This CDR3 contains 16 residues.

The table lists this clone with many counts. This chain uses TRBV4-3 with TRBJ2-5; D possibly corresponds to TRBD2 (5 bases). V was clipped by 0 bases and J by 7 bases, with 12 bases between them. This CDR3 has 14 residues. Looked up from germline, CDR1 is LGHNA and CDR2 is YSLEER. DNA for the CDR3: TGCGCCAGCAGCCAAGAAACTAGGTTGGGGACCCAGTACTTC. Encoded protein: CASSQETRLGTQYF.

The chain recombines TRBV28 with TRBJ2-3, with a possible D match to TRBD1 (6 bases). The germline V gene has CDR1 MDHEN and CDR2 SYDVKM. V was cut by 5 bases and J by 5 bases, with 14 bases left in between. The CDR3 extends over 14 amino acids. CDR3 loop: CASSRRGEGDTQYF. CDR3 nucleotide sequence: TGTGCCAGCAGTCGCAGGGGCGAGGGAGATACGCAGTATTTT.

The chain employs TRBV30 and TRBJ2-5; unclear D gene. V dropped 0 bases and J dropped 1 base, with 12 bases sitting between them. The CDR3 is made up of 15 amino acids. Germline CDR1 reads GTSNPN; CDR2 reads SVGIG (reference sequence). DNA for the CDR3: TGTGCCTGGAGTGTAACCCGCCAGGTCCAAGAGACCCAGTACTTC. Its protein product is CAWSVTRQVQETQYF.

V usage is TRBV30 and J usage is TRBJ2-1; D may be TRBD2 (6 bases). Trimming removed 5 bases from V and 10 bases from J, with 24 bases in between. CDR3 length: 15 residues. The germline gives CDR1 GTSNPN, CDR2 SVGIG (reference sequence). The CDR3 region has the DNA TGTGCCTGGTCTGAGAGGAGTCCTCTGCGGGGCGAGCAGTTCTTC. Its translation is CAWSERSPLRGEQFF.

The chain recombines TRBV7-2 with TRBJ1-2; TRBD1 matches 7 bases. V lost 6 bases to trimming and J lost 4 bases; unmatched junction nucleotides: 8. Germline-derived CDR1 and CDR2 are SGHTA and FQGNSA. The CDR3 consists of 14 residues. The CDR3 nucleotides read TGTGCCAGCAGTCCTACGACAGGGACCTATGGCTACACCTTC. Its protein product is CASSPTTGTYGYTF.

This clone came up a few times. CDR3 nucleotides: TGTGCCTGGAGTGCTGGGTTACAGGAAGCTTTCTTT. The encoded protein is CAWSAGLQEAFF. The chain is built from TRBV30 and TRBJ1-1; no clear D gene. The germline V gene has CDR1 GTSNPN and CDR2 SVGIG (reference sequence). The V end was cut by 1 base, the J end by 8 bases, with 11 bases between. The CDR3 has 12 amino acids. Variable domain in full (rest from reference TRBV30 and TRBJ1-1): SQTIHQWPATLVQPVGSPLSLECTVEGTSNPNLYWYRQAAGRGLQLLFYSVGIGQISSEVPQNLSASRPQDRQFILSSKKLLLSDSGFYLCAWSAGLQEAFFGQGTRLTVV.

J is TRBJ2-2 and V is TRBV4-3, with 10 nucleotides matching TRBD2. The germline gives CDR1 LGHNA, CDR2 YSLEER. This CDR3 is 16 amino acids long. V was pared by 4 bases and J by 7 bases, with 9 bases of the junction left unmatched. DNA of the CDR3: TGCGCCAGCAGCCGAGATCCGGGGACTAGCGACGGGGAGCTGTTTTTT. It translates to CASSRDPGTSDGELFF.

The chain links TRBV7-2 to TRBJ2-7; the match to TRBD2 covers 9 bases. The CDR3 spans 15 residues. V was clipped by 5 bases and J by 2 bases; unmatched bases: 7. In germline, CDR1 is SGHTA, CDR2 FQGNSA. CDR3 sequence reads: CASSPLVAGAYEQYF. The CDR3 DNA reads TGTGCCAGCAGCCCTTTAGTAGCGGGAGCCTACGAGCAGTACTTC. Filled out from reference TRBV7-2 and TRBJ2-7, the complete variable domain reads GAGVSQSPSNKVTEKGKDVELRCDPISGHTALYWYRQSLGQGLEFLIYFQGNSAPDKSGLPSDRFSAERTGGSVSTLTIQRTQQEDSAVYLCASSPLVAGAYEQYFGPGTRLTVT.

The J gene is TRBJ1-1, the V gene TRBV5-4; 7 positions agree with TRBD1. Per the germline V gene, CDR1 is SGHNT and CDR2 is YYREEE (reference sequence). The CDR3 runs to 13 residues. J gave up 10 bases and V 0 bases, and 6 bases lay outside the gene matches. This CDR3 is CASSLEGTGAAFF. The CDR3 nucleotides read TGTGCCAGCAGCTTGGAAGGCACAGGGGCAGCTTTCTTT.

The chain joins TRBV7-3 to TRBJ2-1; maybe TRBD2 (5 bases). From germline, CDR1 is SGHTA and CDR2 FQGTGA. This CDR3 contains 13 residues. Trimming left V 5 bases short and J 6 bases short, with 11 bases between. The CDR3 protein is CASSNSGVNEQFF. Here the CDR3 DNA reads TGTGCCAGCAGCAATTCCGGGGTCAATGAGCAGTTCTTC.

J is TRBJ1-1 and V is TRBV9; 9 nucleotides align to TRBD1. V gave up 3 bases and J gave up 1 base; unmatched junction bases: 4. In germline, CDR1 is SGDLS, CDR2 YYNGEE. The CDR3 contains 15 residues. The CDR3 sequence is CASSARTGANTEAFF. CDR3 DNA sequence: TGTGCCAGCAGCGCGAGGACAGGGGCGAACACTGAAGCTTTCTTT.

This chain joins TRBV21-1 and TRBJ2-1; TRBD1 is the table's D call and was not checked against the DNA. TRBV21-1 is classified as a pseudogene. The CDR3 covers 15 residues. Here the CDR3 DNA reads TGTGCCAGCAACCCAAGACAGGGGTTTTGCAATGAGCAGTTCTTC. The encoded protein is CASNPRQGFCNEQFF.